This TCR beta chain originates from a study of blood T cells in healthy people across ages. Germline CDR1 is LGHDT and CDR2 is YNNKEL (reference sequence). The CDR3 has 16 residues. Each sample used at least 7 million PBMCs. The second PCR ran roughly 6 to 11 cycles with a sample-barcoded 5' primer and J-beta primers. One entry per CDR3 protein results from TCRdb running MiXCR on the 5' RACE reads. Of some 1.4 million distinct CDR3 sequences listed, 42% are singletons. The sequence came from a woman between 18 and 29 years old in good health. The chain recombines TRBV3-1 with TRBJ2-7; weak D call: TRBD1 (6 bases). The assigned J gene may be wrong: the sequence end matches TRBJ2-5 better. Sequencing was done on a sample of blood. The chain's CDR3 is CASSQDMAGVWETQYF. The CDR3 DNA is TGTGCCAGCAGCCAAGATATGGCAGGGGTGTGGGAGACCCAGTACTTC.